One and the same sample provided the 32 T cell receptor beta chains below, sequenced in a study of T-cell memory formation after mild COVID-19. TCRdb passed the 5' RACE reads through MiXCR, listing each CDR3 protein once. The sample consists of 470,000 or so distinct CDR3 sequences, 15% to 20% of them appearing once. The specimen was PBMCs or a T cell subset sorted from them (not recorded which). These receptors were collected from an adult woman who had mild COVID-19 (a few samples of this study predate the infection). Cell type and time point are not known.

This clonotype was recorded a few times. The rearrangement uses TRBV6-2 or TRBV6-3 and TRBJ2-1, with D unclear. Germline CDR1 is MNHEY and CDR2 is SVGEGT. Trimming took 11 bases from V and 3 from J, leaving 14 bases between them. CDR3 length: 13 amino acids. Here the CDR3 reads CAGSDDGYNEQFF. In DNA form, the CDR3 reads TGTGCCGGCTCCGACGACGGCTACAATGAGCAGTTCTTC.

The chain carries TRBV6-5 and TRBJ1-5; D unresolved. The V end was cut by 6 bases, the J end by 1 base, with 10 bases between. Germline V gives CDR1 MNHEY, CDR2 SVGAGI. CDR3 length: 14 amino acids. For the CDR3, the DNA is TGTGCCAGCAGGACGGACGGGAGCAATCAGCCCCAGCATTTT. Protein sequence: CASRTDGSNQPQHF.

This clonotype was observed a few times. This sequence joins TRBV9 and TRBJ1-1; D remains ambiguous. V was trimmed by 1 base and J by 0 bases, leaving 10 bases between them. Looked up from germline, CDR1 is SGDLS and CDR2 is YYNGEE. This CDR3 spans 15 amino acids. As DNA, the CDR3 is TGTGCCAGCAGCGTATTACCGGGCTTGAACACTGAAGCTTTCTTT. Its protein product is CASSVLPGLNTEAFF. Variable domain in full (rest from reference TRBV9 and TRBJ1-1): DSGVTQTPKHLITATGQRVTLRCSPRSGDLSVYWYQQSLDQGLQFLIQYYNGEERAKGNILERFSAQQFPDLHSELNLSSLELGDSALYFCASSVLPGLNTEAFFGQGTRLTVV.

This clonotype was detected only a few times. The rearrangement links TRBV7-9 to TRBJ1-1; no clear D. Trimming took off 5 bases at V and 5 bases at J, with 12 bases between the two ends. The CDR3 length is 13 residues. CDR1 is SEHNR and CDR2 is FQNEAQ in the germline V gene (reference sequence). CDR3 sequence (DNA): TGTGCCAGCAGCCCAAACGTAGGGACTGAAGCTTTCTTT. Protein product: CASSPNVGTEAFF.

This clonotype showed up just a few times. The chain carries TRBV5-1 and TRBJ1-4; maybe TRBD1 (6 bases). The germline V gene encodes CDR1 SGHRS and CDR2 YFSETQ. The CDR3 sequence is 15 residues long. Between the trimmed V and J ends, which lost 0 bases and 7 bases, there was a span of 13 bases. CDR3 coding DNA: TGCGCCAGCAGCTTGGCCACGACAGGAAGTGAAAAACTGTTTTTT. This codes for CASSLATTGSEKLFF. Variable domain in full (rest from reference TRBV5-1 and TRBJ1-4): KAGVTQTPRYLIKTRGQQVTLSCSPISGHRSVSWYQQTPGQGLQFLFEYFSETQRNKGNFPGRFSGRQFSNSRSEMNVSTLELGDSALYLCASSLATTGSEKLFFGSGTQLSVL.

The CDR3 reads CASSSTSEQFF. In nucleotides, the CDR3 is TGTGCCAGCAGCTCCACCAGTGAGCAGTTCTTC. The rearrangement links TRBV7-9 to TRBJ2-1; D gene uncertain. V was cut by 4 bases and J by 9 bases, with 7 bases left in between. This CDR3 contains 11 residues. The germline V gene encodes CDR1 SEHNR and CDR2 FQNEAQ (reference sequence).

This clonotype came up once. The rearrangement joins TRBV30 to TRBJ1-5; 8 nucleotides line up with TRBD1. With V trimmed by 3 bases and J by 6 bases, 10 bases remained unmatched. Germline V CDR1 and CDR2: GTSNPN, SVGIG (reference sequence). CDR3 length: 15 residues. The CDR3 sequence is CAWSEGTGRSQPQHF. CDR3 DNA: TGTGCCTGGAGCGAAGGGACAGGCCGTTCTCAGCCCCAGCATTTT.

This rearrangement joins TRBV6-5 to TRBJ2-7; 8 nucleotides match TRBD1. This CDR3 contains 15 residues. CDR1 and CDR2 from the germline V gene are MNHEY and SVGAGI. The V gene end was trimmed by 4 bases and the J gene end by 2 bases; junction bases not matched to a gene: 7. Here the CDR3 reads CASSSPGQATYEQYF. In DNA form, the CDR3 reads TGTGCCAGCAGTTCTCCGGGACAGGCGACCTACGAGCAGTACTTC.

This chain uses TRBV29-1 with TRBJ2-1, with TRBD1 identical over 10 bases. The germline gives CDR1 SQVTM, CDR2 ANQGSEA. This CDR3 has 19 residues. V shed 6 bases and J 6 bases; nucleotides not matched to a gene: 23. The chain's CDR3 is CSVLAKGQGRQAGTNEQFF. The CDR3 region has the DNA TGCAGCGTCCTCGCCAAGGGACAGGGGAGGCAGGCCGGTACCAATGAGCAGTTCTTC.

This clonotype was found a few times. This chain uses TRBV6-1 with TRBJ2-7, with 10 bases identical to TRBD2. CDR3 size: 15 residues. CDR1 is MNHNS and CDR2 is SASEGT in the germline V gene. V lost 3 bases, J lost 3 bases, and 5 bases stayed unmatched. CDR3 DNA: TGTGCCAGCAGTGAGAGGTCTAGCGGGAGCTACGAGCAGTACTTC. Translated, it gives CASSERSSGSYEQYF.

The V call is TRBV5-6, the J call TRBJ2-1, with D uncertain. With 4 bases removed from V and 9 bases from J, the gap between germline ends came to 11 bases. CDR1 is SGHDT and CDR2 is YYEEEE in the germline V gene. The CDR3 runs 12 residues. CDR3 DNA: TGTGCCAGCAGCAAAAGGACGAGTGAGCAGTTCTTC. Protein product: CASSKRTSEQFF.

This clonotype was counted between two and nine times. The gene calls are TRBV29-1 and TRBJ2-1, with 12 bases aligning to TRBD2. The J segment lost 5 bases and the V segment lost 4 bases, leaving 6 bases of the junction unmatched. CDR1 is SQVTM, CDR2 ANQGSEA, per germline. There are 15 residues in the CDR3. The CDR3, as DNA: TGCAGCGTTGGACTAGCGGGAGTTCGGGACAATGAGCAGTTCTTC. This sequence encodes CSVGLAGVRDNEQFF.

There are a few counts of this clonotype. The chain has TRBV7-8 and TRBJ2-3; TRBD2 matches 7 bases. There are 16 residues in the CDR3. Unmatched junction bases numbered 8, after V lost 2 bases and J lost 3 bases. The germline gives CDR1 SGHVS, CDR2 FQNEAQ. CDR3 protein: CASSLFWEGRTDTQYF. The CDR3 DNA is TGTGCCAGCAGCTTATTTTGGGAGGGCCGGACAGATACGCAGTATTTT.

The rearrangement joins TRBV10-3 to TRBJ1-2; D may be TRBD1 (5 bases). V was cut by 10 bases and J by 4 bases, with 25 bases left in between. The CDR3 sequence is 16 residues long. The germline V gene has CDR1 ENHRY and CDR2 SYGVKD. The CDR3 here is CATTAGTGLGGYGYTF. CDR3 DNA: TGTGCCACGACGGCAGGGACCGGTTTGGGGGGCTATGGCTACACCTTC.

In regard to this clonotype: Compared with germline, one end of the junction differs, possibly owing to a read error. The genes are TRBV12-3 or TRBV12-4 and TRBJ2-3; 9 bases line up with TRBD2. The CDR3 extends over 17 amino acids. As DNA, the CDR3 is TGTGCCAGCAGGTTAGGAGGACTAGCGTTTAGGGCAGATACGCAGTATTTT. This gives the protein CASRLGGLAFRADTQYF.

This clonotype was detected a few times. The chain links TRBV3-1 to TRBJ2-5; TRBD2 aligns across 13 bases. Trimming took 2 bases from V and 2 from J; bases not matched to a gene: 5. Germline V gene data show CDR1 as LGHDT and CDR2 as YNNKEL (reference sequence). The CDR3 is 17 residues long. In DNA, the CDR3 is TGTGCCAGCAGCCAACCCAGGGGACTAGCGGGACAAGAGACCCAGTACTTC. It is translated as CASSQPRGLAGQETQYF.

The chain combines TRBV5-1 with TRBJ2-1; the match to TRBD1 covers 8 bases. The trim removed 7 bases at V and 7 bases at J, leaving 7 bases unmatched. The CDR3 length is 13 residues. CDR1 and CDR2 from the germline V gene are SGHRS and YFSETQ. The CDR3 reads CASQGDRPNEQFF. For the CDR3, the DNA is TGCGCCAGCCAGGGGGACAGGCCTAATGAGCAGTTCTTC.

The V call is TRBV9, the J call TRBJ2-3, with 8 bases identical to TRBD1. The CDR3 loop spans 15 amino acids. Germline V gives CDR1 SGDLS, CDR2 YYNGEE. The J segment lost 4 bases and the V segment lost 3 bases, leaving 7 bases of the junction unmatched. The CDR3 is CASSDGQGASDTQYF. The DNA of the CDR3 is TGTGCCAGCAGCGATGGCCAGGGGGCGTCAGATACGCAGTATTTT.

This clonotype came up a few times. V and J are TRBV14 and TRBJ2-6; D unclear. V was cut by 4 bases and J by 0 bases, with 7 bases left in between. This CDR3 region has 15 residues. CDR1 is SGHDN and CDR2 is FVKESK in the germline V gene. The CDR3 is CASSPRYSGANVLTF. In DNA form, the CDR3 reads TGTGCCAGCAGCCCTCGGTACTCTGGGGCCAACGTCCTGACTTTC.

This clonotype was picked up many times. The V and J genes are TRBV7-9 and TRBJ1-1; D gene unclear. The germline V gene encodes CDR1 SEHNR and CDR2 FQNEAQ (reference sequence). This CDR3 contains 13 residues. V shed 5 bases and J shed 1 base, with 8 bases lying between them. This chain's CDR3 is CASSRQRNTEAFF. Here the CDR3 DNA reads TGTGCCAGCAGCCGCCAGAGGAACACTGAAGCTTTCTTT.

This clonotype was seen a handful of times. The genes are TRBV18 and TRBJ2-1; TRBD2 matches at 13 bases. This CDR3 is built from 14 residues. Germline V gene lookup returns CDR1 KGHSH and CDR2 LQKENI. Germline trimming cut 3 bases from V and 10 bases from J; bases unmatched to any gene: 3. CDR3: CASSPTSGGPEQFF. Written as DNA, the CDR3 is TGTGCCAGCTCACCGACTAGCGGGGGGCCGGAGCAGTTCTTC.

CDR3 sequence (DNA): TGTGCCAGCAGCTCCCGGCGTCCTAGAGGGGGGGCTGTTTTGCATGAGCAGTTCTTC. Protein: CASSSRRPRGGAVLHEQFF. V is TRBV11-2 and J is TRBJ2-1; maybe TRBD2 (7 bases). Trimming left V 4 bases short and J 8 bases short, with 30 bases between. The CDR3 extends over 19 amino acids. The germline gives CDR1 SGHAT, CDR2 FQNNGV.

The chain joins TRBV6-5 to TRBJ2-7; tentatively, D is TRBD2 (6 bases). The CDR3 covers 14 residues. Germline assignment: CDR1 MNHEY and CDR2 SVGAGI. Trimming stripped 4 bases from V and 2 bases from J, with 12 bases between. The CDR3 spells CASSSDGGPYEQYF. The CDR3, as DNA: TGTGCCAGCAGTTCGGACGGGGGACCCTACGAGCAGTACTTC.

This clonotype showed up just a few times. The rearrangement joins TRBV7-9 to TRBJ2-5; 7 bases are shared with TRBD1. The junction had 8 bases not matched to a gene; V was cut back by 5 bases and J by 5 bases. Germline CDR1 and CDR2: SEHNR and FQNEAQ (reference sequence). The CDR3 extends over 14 amino acids. The CDR3 is CASSIRDSSETQYF. In DNA form, the CDR3 reads TGTGCCAGCAGCATCCGGGACAGCAGTGAGACCCAGTACTTC.

This chain links TRBV7-9 with TRBJ1-4; a possible D gene is TRBD1 (6 bases). V shed 5 bases and J shed 3 bases, with 10 bases lying between them. The CDR3 has 14 amino acids. Germline CDR1 is SEHNR and CDR2 is FQNEAQ (reference sequence). Written as DNA, the CDR3 is TGTGCCAGCAGCCCGACAGGATCTAATGAAAAACTGTTTTTT. This gives the protein CASSPTGSNEKLFF.

This chain uses TRBV12-3 or TRBV12-4 with TRBJ2-7; 12 nucleotides agree with TRBD2. V lost 5 bases and J lost 2; bases outside the gene matches: 7. The CDR3 runs to 16 residues. CDR3: CASSPGGLAGTYEQYF. The CDR3 nucleotides read TGTGCCAGCAGTCCTGGGGGACTAGCGGGTACCTACGAGCAGTACTTC.

This clonotype has more than one count but fewer than ten. The CDR3 protein is CASSLIGQGFYNEQFF. The CDR3 DNA follows: TGCGCCAGCAGCTTGATCGGACAGGGCTTCTACAATGAGCAGTTCTTC. The gene calls are TRBV5-1 and TRBJ2-1; 8 bases line up with TRBD1. V dropped 1 base and J dropped 3; count of bases not matched to a gene: 6. Germline CDR1 SGHRS, CDR2 YFSETQ. The CDR3 is 16 amino acids. Looking up the rest from reference TRBV5-1 and TRBJ2-1 gives the full variable domain: KAGVTQTPRYLIKTRGQQVTLSCSPISGHRSVSWYQQTPGQGLQFLFEYFSETQRNKGNFPGRFSGRQFSNSRSEMNVSTLELGDSALYLCASSLIGQGFYNEQFFGPGTRLTVL.

This clonotype was recorded many times. The chain joins TRBV4-1 to TRBJ2-2; 9 nucleotides agree with TRBD1. Germline loops: CDR1 MGHRA, CDR2 YSYEKL. The length of the CDR3 is 15 residues. After removal of 4 bases from V and 5 bases from J, the junction contained 5 bases not matched to a gene. The CDR3 reads CASSLGQGGTGELFF. CDR3 nucleotide sequence: TGCGCCAGCAGCCTGGGACAGGGTGGGACCGGGGAGCTGTTTTTT.

This rearrangement joins TRBV18 to TRBJ1-2; D not certain. CDR1 and CDR2 (germline): KGHSH, LQKENI. V lost 5 bases and J 7 bases, leaving 17 bases between the germline ends. The CDR3 length is 14 residues. CDR3 nucleotides: TGTGCCAGCTCATCCGAAAGGGTAGCATCTGGCTACACCTTC. This gives the protein CASSSERVASGYTF.

The chain has TRBV19 and TRBJ1-2; 7 bases line up with TRBD1. The CDR3 has 13 residues. V shed 7 bases and J 4 bases; nucleotides not matched to a gene: 6. Germline CDR1 and CDR2: LNHDA and SQIVND (reference sequence). CDR3 sequence: CASTGQRSYGYTF. CDR3 DNA: TGTGCCAGTACGGGACAGCGAAGCTATGGCTACACCTTC.

The chain joins TRBV7-2 to TRBJ1-1; the D is unclear. CDR1 is SGHTA, CDR2 FQGNSA, per germline. The V end was cut by 0 bases, the J end by 4 bases, with 9 bases between. This CDR3 is 14 amino acids long. CDR3 amino acids: CASSLAPDRTEAFF. CDR3 nucleotide sequence: TGTGCCAGCAGCTTAGCCCCGGACCGCACTGAAGCTTTCTTT.

In its sample, this clonotype was seen a few times. The rearrangement links TRBV12-3 or TRBV12-4 to TRBJ2-7; TRBD2 aligns across 11 bases. This CDR3 is built from 16 residues. The trim removed 4 bases at V and 4 bases at J, leaving 9 bases unmatched. The CDR3 DNA is TGTGCCAGCAGTTCCCCCGGGACTAGCGGATCATACGAGCAGTACTTC. It specifies CASSSPGTSGSYEQYF.